Included here is one T cell receptor beta chain sequence, with context. The data were obtained in a study of T cell responses to AZD1222 COVID-19 vaccine. Only in-frame clones appear in the TCRdb table, and some are missing; sequencing was by immunoSEQ multiplex PCR. The sample lists fewer than 70,000 clones; 80% to 90% were seen once. The CDR3 sequence is 15 residues long. Germline V gives CDR1 SGHTA, CDR2 FQGNSA. Trimming left V 5 bases short and J 0 bases short, with 14 bases between. This sequence originates from an adult in good health. The V gene is TRBV7-2, the J gene TRBJ2-7; weak D call: TRBD2 (5 bases). The input for sequencing was peripheral blood, taken on day 0 of AZD1222 vaccination. CDR3 sequence (DNA): TGTGCCAGCAGCCGCTCTGTGGGGAGCTCCTACGAGCAGTACTTC. Amino acids: CASSRSVGSSYEQYF.